These T cell receptor beta chains were read from a single sample in a study of siplizumab effects on memory and regulatory T cells. Sequenced by immunoSEQ multiplex PCR; TCRdb stores in-frame clones only, minus some. This sample has approximately 70,000 clones, with about 90% found just once. The sequencing input was CD8+ T cells sorted from blood. These receptors all come from a human donor in good health. Each CDR3 is given with its conserved first and last residue. The D gene is left open where the match is weak. Expanded clones get a size class; other rows say once, few or many, or leave the size out.

>-|TRBJ1-2|TRBV7-9|TRBD1
TGTGCCAGCAGCCAAGGGACAGGGGGGCCGAACTATGGCTACACCTTC
CASSQGTGGPNYGYTF
>-|TRBJ2-7|TRBV9|-
TGTGCCAGCAGCGCCAGCCCTGGTCCCGTCGAGGAGCAGTACTTC
CASSASPGPVEEQYF
>once|TRBJ2-1|TRBV11-2|TRBD1
TGTGCCAGCAGCTTGGATAGGGGGCCGAGCTCCTACAATGAGCAGTTCTTC
CASSLDRGPSSYNEQFF
>-|TRBJ2-7|TRBV5-4|TRBD1
TGTGCCAGCAGCGGGGACAGAATAGGGTACGAGCAGTACTTC
CASSGDRIGYEQYF
>-|TRBJ2-2|TRBV4-2|-
TGTGCCAGCGGAGGGCAGGGGGCGAACACCGGGGAGCTGTTTTTT
CASGGQGANTGELFF
>-|TRBJ1-4|TRBV10-3|-
TGTGCCATCAGTGAGTCTAGTTGGGCTGCAACTAATGAAAAACTGTTTTTT
CAISESSWAATNEKLFF
>-|TRBJ1-5|TRBV27|TRBD1
TGTGCCAGCAGTACACGGACAGGGGATAACCAGCCCCAGCATTTT
CASSTRTGDNQPQHF
>-|TRBJ2-7|TRBV7-6|TRBD2
TGTGCCAGCAGCTGGGAGGCAGCGGGAGCTAACGAGCAGTACTTC
CASSWEAAGANEQYF
>-|TRBJ2-1|TRBV1|-
TGCACCAGCAGCCAAGATCGACTAGCGGGAGGGTTTTACAATGAGCAGTTCTTC
CTSSQDRLAGGFYNEQFF
>-|TRBJ2-7|TRBV29-1|TRBD1
TGCAGCGTTGAGGGACAGGCCTACGAGCAGTACTTC
CSVEGQAYEQYF
>-|TRBJ1-1|TRBV29-1|-
TGCAGCGTTCTAGACCCGAACACTGAAGCTTTCTTT
CSVLDPNTEAFF
>-|TRBJ1-1|TRBV29-1|TRBD1
TGCAGCGTTGAGGACAGGGAAGATATTGAAGCTTTCTTT
CSVEDREDIEAFF
>once|TRBJ2-1|TRBV19|TRBD2
TGTGCCAGTAGTGTAGCGGGAGGGACCTTCAATGAGCAGTTCTTC
CASSVAGGTFNEQFF
>-|TRBJ2-5|TRBV19|-
TGTGCCAGTAGTAGCTCGGGCATAGAGACCCAGTACTTC
CASSSSGIETQYF
>-|TRBJ1-1|TRBV19|-
TGTGCCAGTAGGACCTGGGGGGGCACTGAAGCTTTCTTT
CASRTWGGTEAFF
>-|TRBJ1-5|TRBV19|-
TGTGCCAGTAGCAATTTTCCTGACGATCAGCCCCAGCATTTT
CASSNFPDDQPQHF
>-|TRBJ2-7|TRBV19|-
TGTGCCAGTAGTATTGGGGGCCGGGTCTACGAGCAGTACTTC
CASSIGGRVYEQYF
>-|TRBJ2-3|TRBV5-5|-
TGTGCCAGCAGCTTGGCCGTAGATACGCAGTATTTT
CASSLAVDTQYF
>once|TRBJ2-7|TRBV2|-
TGTGCCAGCAGTGAACCCCGGGCCTCCTACGAGCAGTACTTC
CASSEPRASYEQYF
>-|TRBJ2-1|TRBV29-1|-
TGCAGCGTTGTAACCGGGAGTGACTTCTACAATGAGCAGTTCTTC
CSVVTGSDFYNEQFF
>once|TRBJ1-4|TRBV5-1|-
TGCGCCAGCAGCTTGATGAGTGCAACTAATGAAAAACTGTTTTTT
CASSLMSATNEKLFF
>-|TRBJ1-1|TRBV11-3|-
TGTGCCAGCAGCCGGGTGACGGGGACGGGGAGCACTGAAGCTTTCTTT
CASSRVTGTGSTEAFF
>-|TRBJ1-5|TRBV2|-
TGTGCCAGCAAGAGACAGACAAATCAGCCCCAGCATTTT
CASKRQTNQPQHF
>-|TRBJ2-1|TRBV29-1|TRBD2
TGCAGCGTTGAAACTCCTAGCGGGTACAATGAGCAGTTCTTC
CSVETPSGYNEQFF
>-|TRBJ1-2|TRBV6-5|-
TGTGCCAGCAGTTCTTTCGACGGGGCGGCTAACTATGGCTACACCTTC
CASSSFDGAANYGYTF
>-|TRBJ2-1|TRBV2|-
TGTGCCAGCAGCAGGATGGGGGCAGGCTTATACAATGAGCAGTTCTTC
CASSRMGAGLYNEQFF
>-|TRBJ2-1|TRBV5-1|TRBD2
TGCGCCAGCAGCACTTGGACTAGCGGGATATACAATGAGCAGTTCTTC
CASSTWTSGIYNEQFF
>once|TRBJ2-5|TRBV5-1|-
TGCGCCAGCAGCTTGATAGAGGGACAAGACCAAGAGACCCAGTACTTC
CASSLIEGQDQETQYF
>-|TRBJ2-2|TRBV7-9|TRBD1
TGTGCCAGCAGCGTTCGACAGGGGGTGGACACCGGGGAGCTGTTTTTT
CASSVRQGVDTGELFF
>-|TRBJ1-1|TRBV4-1|-
TGCGCCAGCAGCCAAGAAGAACCGAGAATAGAGGCCGCATTATGGTTT
CASSQEEPRIEAALWF
>-|TRBJ1-1|TRBV6-6|-
TGTGCCAGCAGAGGATTTGTCATGAACACTGAAGCTTTCTTT
CASRGFVMNTEAFF
>-|TRBJ2-1|TRBV19|-
TGTGCCAGTATATCCTACGGGGGTAATGAGCAGTTCTTC
CASISYGGNEQFF
>-|TRBJ2-7|TRBV27|-
TGTGCCAGCAGTTTATCGTGGGGCGGTCCCTACGAGCAGTACTTC
CASSLSWGGPYEQYF
>-|TRBJ2-7|TRBV6-1|TRBD2
TGTGCCAGCAGTGAAGTTACTCTAGCGGGGGGGCCTTACGAGCAGTACTTC
CASSEVTLAGGPYEQYF
>-|TRBJ1-2|TRBV5-1|TRBD1
TGCGCCAGCAGCCCCCCTGGTGCGGCAGGGGGAGAGGGCTACACCTTC
CASSPPGAAGGEGYTF
>-|TRBJ2-7|TRBV5-1|TRBD2
TGCGCCAGCAGCTTGGAGGAGCGGGGGGGCCCCTACGAGCAGTACTTC
CASSLEERGGPYEQYF
>-|TRBJ1-1|TRBV5-4|-
TGTGCCAGCAGCTTTGAGATGGGGAACACTGAAGCTTTCTTT
CASSFEMGNTEAFF
>-|TRBJ2-1|TRBV14|-
TGTGCCAGCAGCCAAGATCGGGGCGGGACCTACAATGAGCAGTTCTTC
CASSQDRGGTYNEQFF
>-|TRBJ1-1|TRBV28|-
TGTGCCAGCAGTTTAGCGACGGCGAACACTGAAGCTTTCTTT
CASSLATANTEAFF
>once|TRBJ2-1|TRBV9|-
TGTGCCAGCAGCGTAGATGGGGGTTCCTACAATGAGCAGTTCTTC
CASSVDGGSYNEQFF
>-|TRBJ2-3|TRBV9|TRBD2
TGTGCCAGCAGCCCCCGGCTAGCGGGAGGGCCTGTTACGCAGTATTTT
CASSPRLAGGPVTQYF
>once|TRBJ2-5|TRBV5-4|-
TGTGCCAGCAGTCCAAGGGTGGGGGTTGAGACCCAGTACTTC
CASSPRVGVETQYF
>-|TRBJ2-7|TRBV6-1|-
TGTGCCAGCAGTCCCGGGACAACATCCTACGAGCAGTACTTC
CASSPGTTSYEQYF
>-|TRBJ1-1|TRBV6-6|-
TGTGCCAGCAGTGTGACGGTGAACACTGAAGCTTTCTTT
CASSVTVNTEAFF
>-|TRBJ2-1|TRBV11-3|-
TGTGCCAGCAGCTTGGGGGGAAACTACAATGAGCAGTTCTTC
CASSLGGNYNEQFF